What follows are 5 T cell receptor beta chains derived from one specimen sequenced in a study of blood T cells in healthy people across ages. A sample-barcoded 5' primer and a J-beta primer mix were used in a second PCR of roughly 6 to 12 cycles. A single record per CDR3 protein comes from TCRdb applying MiXCR to the 5' RACE reads. The repertoire holds 750,000 to 950,000 distinct CDR3 sequences, with roughly 25% as singletons. These data also featured in a second study, about T cells of mothers and their children.

The sequenced sample was blood. The receptors here all came from a boy younger than 18 in good health.

The chain carries TRBV6-1 and TRBJ2-5, with 7 bases that match TRBD1. From germline, CDR1 is MNHNS and CDR2 SASEGT. The CDR3 loop spans 15 amino acids. The J segment lost 7 bases and the V segment lost 2 bases, leaving 10 bases of the junction unmatched. The CDR3 here is CASSERAGPGGTQYF. The DNA of the CDR3 is TGTGCCAGCAGTGAAAGGGCAGGGCCAGGGGGGACCCAGTACTTC.

The chain uses TRBV6-5 and TRBJ1-1; possibly TRBD1 for D (5 bases). The CDR3 length is 14 residues. Germline V lookup: CDR1 MNHEY, CDR2 SVGAGI. Trimming shortened V by 5 bases and J by 0 bases, and 10 bases separated the two germline ends. The CDR3 nucleotides read TGTGCCAGCAGTCCACAGGTGATGAACACTGAAGCTTTCTTT. Residues: CASSPQVMNTEAFF.

This sequence joins TRBV6-5 and TRBJ1-4; a possible D gene is TRBD1 (6 bases). CDR1 and CDR2 (germline): MNHEY, SVGAGI. The CDR3 loop spans 16 amino acids. V was pared by 2 bases and J by 1 base, with 11 bases between. The DNA for the CDR3 is TGTGCCAGCAGTTACGGGCCAGGGGAAACTAATGAAAAACTGTTTTTT. This translates into CASSYGPGETNEKLFF.

Details on this clonotype: Possible read error: a much larger clone is one base away. The CDR3 here is CASSLQGANTVAFF. In nucleotides, the CDR3 is TGTGCCAGCAGCTTACAGGGGGCGAACACTGTAGCTTTCTTT. This sequence joins TRBV12-3 or TRBV12-4 and TRBJ1-1, with 9 bases identical to TRBD1. The CDR3 loop spans 14 amino acids.

The chain employs TRBV29-1 and TRBJ2-1; D remains unclear. With 6 bases removed from V and 10 bases from J, the gap between germline ends came to 16 bases. Germline lookup yields CDR1 SQVTM and CDR2 ANQGSEA. CDR3 length equals 12 residues. Here the CDR3 DNA reads TGCAGCGTCCCGGTCCCCAACGGGGAGCAGTTCTTC. Translating gives CSVPVPNGEQFF.